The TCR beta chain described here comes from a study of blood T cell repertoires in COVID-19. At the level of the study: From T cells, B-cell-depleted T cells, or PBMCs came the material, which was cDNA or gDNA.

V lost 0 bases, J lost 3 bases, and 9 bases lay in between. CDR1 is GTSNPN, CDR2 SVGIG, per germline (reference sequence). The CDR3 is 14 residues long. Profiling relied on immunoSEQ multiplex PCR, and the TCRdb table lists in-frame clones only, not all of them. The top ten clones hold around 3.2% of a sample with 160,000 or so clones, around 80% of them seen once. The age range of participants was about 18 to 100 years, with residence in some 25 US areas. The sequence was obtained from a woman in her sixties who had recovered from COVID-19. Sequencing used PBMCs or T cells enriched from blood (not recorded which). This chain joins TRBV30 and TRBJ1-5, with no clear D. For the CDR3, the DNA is TGTGCCTGGAGTGTACAGCTACTCAATCAGCCCCAGCATTTT. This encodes CAWSVQLLNQPQHF.